These T cell receptor beta chains were read from a single sample in a study of blood T cell repertoires in COVID-19. TCRdb's copy holds only in-frame clones and misses some; the assay was immunoSEQ multiplex PCR. The profile covers 200,000 or so clones, with approximately 90% appearing a single time and 0.82% taken by the ten largest. Sequences were obtained from peripheral blood. Source of these receptors: a man between 60 and 75 years old with COVID-19, enrolled during active disease. Each CDR3 is given with its conserved first and last residue. Each record gives: D gene, J gene, clone size, V gene, CDR3 DNA, CDR3 protein. The D gene is left open where the match is weak. Size tells how often a clone was seen (once, few, many) or the class of an expanded clone, and some rows leave it out.

>-|TRBJ2-3|-|TRBV29-1
TGCAGCGTTGTACGGGGTTCAGATACGCAGTATTTT
CSVVRGSDTQYF
>-|TRBJ2-7|-|TRBV5-5
TGTGCCAGCAGCTTGGTTGGGCGCTCCTACGAGCAGTACTTC
CASSLVGRSYEQYF
>TRBD2|TRBJ2-2|-|TRBV13
TGTGCCAGCAGCGGACTAGCGGGAATAACAGCGAACACCGGGGAGCTGTTTTTT
CASSGLAGITANTGELFF
>TRBD2|TRBJ2-1|-|TRBV3-1/TRBV3-2
TGTGCCAGCAGCCAAGATCCGGCTAGCGGTCAGTTCTTC
CASSQDPASGQFF
>TRBD1|TRBJ2-1|once|TRBV24-1
TGTGCCACTGCACCCACTGGGACAGGGGTGCACAATGAGCAGTTCTTC
CATAPTGTGVHNEQFF
>-|TRBJ1-1|once|TRBV3-1/TRBV3-2
TGTGCCAGCAGCCTCCACACGGGTCCGAACACTGAAGCTTTCTTT
CASSLHTGPNTEAFF
>TRBD1|TRBJ1-2|-|TRBV28
TGTGCCAGCAGAGTGACAGGGCGTAACTATGGCTACACCTTC
CASRVTGRNYGYTF
>TRBD2|TRBJ2-7|-|TRBV28
TGTGCCAGCCTGGGACTAGCGGGAGTCAACGAGCAGTACTTC
CASLGLAGVNEQYF
>TRBD1|TRBJ2-3|few|TRBV7-8
TGTGCCAGCAGCTCGGCTGGGACAGGGTTAGGTACGCAGTATTTT
CASSSAGTGLGTQYF
>-|TRBJ2-2|-|TRBV7-3
TGTGCCAGCAGCTTAAATGGCAGGTCGAACACCGGGGAGCTGTTTTTT
CASSLNGRSNTGELFF
>TRBD2|TRBJ2-3|-|TRBV18
TGTGCCAGCTCTCTGACTAGCCCCACAGATACGCAGTATTTT
CASSLTSPTDTQYF
>TRBD1|TRBJ2-7|once|TRBV11-2
TGTGCCAGCAGCTTACACCGGGACAGGGGCGAGCAGTACTTC
CASSLHRDRGEQYF
>-|TRBJ1-2|-|TRBV4-1
TGCGCCAGCAGCCTAAAGGAAGGGGGGGCCTATGGCTACACCTTC
CASSLKEGGAYGYTF
>TRBD1|TRBJ2-3|-|TRBV9
TGTGCCAGCAGCGTAGAGGGACAGGGCCTCAGCACAGATACGCAGTATTTT
CASSVEGQGLSTDTQYF
>TRBD2|TRBJ2-1|-|TRBV13
TGTGCCAGCAGCTTAAGGGGACTAGCCCATGAGCAGTTCTTC
CASSLRGLAHEQFF
>TRBD1|TRBJ2-7|few|TRBV28
TGTGCCAGCAGTGCCGGGACAGGTCCCTACGAGCAGTACTTC
CASSAGTGPYEQYF
>-|TRBJ2-2|once|TRBV5-1
TGCGCCAGCAGCTTGGTTCCCGGGGACACCGGGGAGCTGTTTTTT
CASSLVPGDTGELFF
>-|TRBJ2-3|-|TRBV10-3
TGTGCCATCAACCCGGGCAGGGCGGCTAGGGGCACAGATACGCAGTATTTT
CAINPGRAARGTDTQYF
>-|TRBJ2-7|-|TRBV18
TGTGCCAGCTCACCGGACAGCCTTACCTACGAGCAGTACTTC
CASSPDSLTYEQYF
>TRBD1|TRBJ2-7|-|TRBV19
TGTGCCAGTAGTACCTTCCAGACAGGGGGGAGAGAGCAGTACTTC
CASSTFQTGGREQYF
>-|TRBJ2-1|-|TRBV15
TGTGCCACCAGCAGAATACAGAGCAACTCCTACAATGAGCAGTTCTTC
CATSRIQSNSYNEQFF
>TRBD2|TRBJ2-7|-|TRBV7-2
TGTGCCAGCAGCTTAGTAACTAGCGGGGGGTACGAGCAGTACTTC
CASSLVTSGGYEQYF